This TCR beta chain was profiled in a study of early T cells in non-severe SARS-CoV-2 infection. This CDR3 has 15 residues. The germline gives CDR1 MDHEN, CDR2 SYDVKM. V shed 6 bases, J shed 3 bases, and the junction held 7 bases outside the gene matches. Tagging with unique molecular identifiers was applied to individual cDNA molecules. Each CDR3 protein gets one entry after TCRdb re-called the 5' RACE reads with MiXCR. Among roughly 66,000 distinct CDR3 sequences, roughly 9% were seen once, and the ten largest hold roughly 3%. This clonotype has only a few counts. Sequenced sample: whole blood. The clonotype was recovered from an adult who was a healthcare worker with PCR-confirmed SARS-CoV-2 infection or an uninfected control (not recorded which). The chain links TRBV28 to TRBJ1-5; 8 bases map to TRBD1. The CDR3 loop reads CASRNGQGDNQPQHF. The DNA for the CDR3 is TGTGCCAGCAGAAATGGACAGGGCGACAATCAGCCCCAGCATTTT.